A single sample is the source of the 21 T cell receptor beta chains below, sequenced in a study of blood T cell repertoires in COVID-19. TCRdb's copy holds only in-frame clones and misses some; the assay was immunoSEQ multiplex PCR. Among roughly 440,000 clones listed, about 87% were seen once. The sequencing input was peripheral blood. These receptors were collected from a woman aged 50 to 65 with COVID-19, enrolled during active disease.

The CDR3 nucleotides are TGTGCCAGCAGCCTCGGTAACTTTGGTGGCTACACCTTC. Translation: CASSLGNFGGYTF. The V and J genes are TRBV9 and TRBJ1-2; D is ambiguous. Germline lookup yields CDR1 SGDLS and CDR2 YYNGEE. CDR3 length equals 13 residues. The germline V and J ends were trimmed by 4 bases and 7 bases, with 14 bases remaining between them.

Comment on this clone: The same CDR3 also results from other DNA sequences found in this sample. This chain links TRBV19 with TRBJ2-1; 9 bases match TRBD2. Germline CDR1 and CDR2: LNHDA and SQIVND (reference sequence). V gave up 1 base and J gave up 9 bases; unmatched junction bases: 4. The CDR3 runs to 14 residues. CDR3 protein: CASSIGGGAGEQFF. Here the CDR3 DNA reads TGTGCCAGTAGTATAGGCGGGGGGGCAGGTGAGCAGTTCTTC.

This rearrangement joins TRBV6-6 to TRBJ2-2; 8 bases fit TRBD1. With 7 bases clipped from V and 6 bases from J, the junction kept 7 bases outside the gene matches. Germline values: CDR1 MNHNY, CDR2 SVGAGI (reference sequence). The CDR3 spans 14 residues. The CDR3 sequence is CASTGQDVAGELFF. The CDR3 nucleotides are TGTGCCAGCACGGGACAGGACGTCGCCGGGGAGCTGTTTTTT.

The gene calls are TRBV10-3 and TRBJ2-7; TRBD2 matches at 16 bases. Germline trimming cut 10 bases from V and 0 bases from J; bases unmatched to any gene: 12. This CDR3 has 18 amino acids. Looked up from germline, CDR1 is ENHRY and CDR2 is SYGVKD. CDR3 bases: TGTGCCACACGTCCGGGACTAGCGGGGGGGGGAAGCTCCTACGAGCAGTACTTC. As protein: CATRPGLAGGGSSYEQYF.

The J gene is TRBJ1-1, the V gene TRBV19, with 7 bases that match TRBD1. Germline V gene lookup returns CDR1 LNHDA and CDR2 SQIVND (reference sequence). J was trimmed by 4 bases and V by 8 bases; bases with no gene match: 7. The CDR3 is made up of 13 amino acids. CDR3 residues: CASQPSGGTEAFF. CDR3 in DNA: TGTGCCAGTCAGCCCTCAGGGGGCACTGAAGCTTTCTTT.

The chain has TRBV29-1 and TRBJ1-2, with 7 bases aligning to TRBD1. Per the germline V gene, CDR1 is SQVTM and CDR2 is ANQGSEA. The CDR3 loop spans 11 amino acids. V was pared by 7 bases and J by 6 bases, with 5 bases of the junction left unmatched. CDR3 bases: TGCAGCGGAGGACAGGATAATGGCTACACCTTC. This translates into CSGGQDNGYTF.

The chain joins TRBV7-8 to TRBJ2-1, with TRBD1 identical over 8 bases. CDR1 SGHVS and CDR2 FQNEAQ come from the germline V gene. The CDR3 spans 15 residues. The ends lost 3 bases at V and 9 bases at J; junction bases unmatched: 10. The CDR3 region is CASSFQGQDLGEQFF. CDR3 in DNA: TGTGCCAGCAGCTTCCAGGGACAGGACCTCGGTGAGCAGTTCTTC. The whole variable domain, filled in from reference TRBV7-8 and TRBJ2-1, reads GAGVSQSPRYKVAKRGQDVALRCDPISGHVSLFWYQQALGQGPEFLTYFQNEAQLDKSGLPSDRFFAERPEGSVSTLKIQRTQQEDSAVYLCASSFQGQDLGEQFFGPGTRLTVL.

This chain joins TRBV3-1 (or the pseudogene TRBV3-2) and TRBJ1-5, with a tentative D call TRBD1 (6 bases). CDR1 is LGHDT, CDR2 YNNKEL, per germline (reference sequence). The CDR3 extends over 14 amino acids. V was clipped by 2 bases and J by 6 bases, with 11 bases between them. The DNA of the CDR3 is TGTGCCAGCAGCCAATTCAGGGGCGGTCAGCCCCAGCATTTT. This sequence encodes CASSQFRGGQPQHF.

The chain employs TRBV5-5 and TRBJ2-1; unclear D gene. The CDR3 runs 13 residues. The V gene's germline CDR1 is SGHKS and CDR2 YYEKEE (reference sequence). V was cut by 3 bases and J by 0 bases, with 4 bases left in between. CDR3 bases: TGTGCCAGCAGCTCCATCTCCTACAATGAGCAGTTCTTC. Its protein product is CASSSISYNEQFF.

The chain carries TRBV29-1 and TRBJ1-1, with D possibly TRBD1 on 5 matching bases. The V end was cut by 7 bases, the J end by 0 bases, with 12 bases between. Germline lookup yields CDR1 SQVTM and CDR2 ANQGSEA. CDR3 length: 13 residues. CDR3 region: CSARQLMNTEAFF. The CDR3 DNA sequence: TGCAGCGCCCGACAGCTCATGAACACTGAAGCTTTCTTT.

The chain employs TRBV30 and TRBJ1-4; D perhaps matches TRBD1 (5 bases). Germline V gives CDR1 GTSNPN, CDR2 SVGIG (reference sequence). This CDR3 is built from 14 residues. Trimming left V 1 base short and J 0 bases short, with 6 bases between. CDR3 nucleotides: TGTGCCTGGAGTGGACAGCCAACTAATGAAAAACTGTTTTTT. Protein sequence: CAWSGQPTNEKLFF.

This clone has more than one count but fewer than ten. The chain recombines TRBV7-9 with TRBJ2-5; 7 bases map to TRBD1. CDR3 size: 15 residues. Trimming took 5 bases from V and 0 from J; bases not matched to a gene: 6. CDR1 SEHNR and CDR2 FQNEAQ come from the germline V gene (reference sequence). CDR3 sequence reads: CASSVGTAYQETQYF. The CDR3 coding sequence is TGTGCCAGCAGCGTCGGGACAGCGTACCAAGAGACCCAGTACTTC.

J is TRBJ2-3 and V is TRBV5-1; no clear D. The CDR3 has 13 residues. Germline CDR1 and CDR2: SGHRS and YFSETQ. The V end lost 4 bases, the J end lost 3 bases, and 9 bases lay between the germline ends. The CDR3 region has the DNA TGCGCCAGCAGCCCACGCGAAACAGATACGCAGTATTTT. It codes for CASSPRETDTQYF.

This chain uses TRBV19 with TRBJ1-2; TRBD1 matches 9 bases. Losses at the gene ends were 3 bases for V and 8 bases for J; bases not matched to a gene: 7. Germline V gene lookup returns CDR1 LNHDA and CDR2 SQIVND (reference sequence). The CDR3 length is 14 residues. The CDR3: CASSISQGAGGYTF. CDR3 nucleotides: TGTGCCAGTAGTATTTCACAGGGGGCTGGCGGCTACACCTTC.

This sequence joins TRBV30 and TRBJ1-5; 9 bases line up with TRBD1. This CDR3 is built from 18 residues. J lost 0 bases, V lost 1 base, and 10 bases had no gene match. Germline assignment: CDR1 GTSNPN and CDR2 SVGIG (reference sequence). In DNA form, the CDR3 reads TGTGCCTGGAGTGCCTCGAGGACAGGGGTCGGTAGCAATCAGCCCCAGCATTTT. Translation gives CAWSASRTGVGSNQPQHF.

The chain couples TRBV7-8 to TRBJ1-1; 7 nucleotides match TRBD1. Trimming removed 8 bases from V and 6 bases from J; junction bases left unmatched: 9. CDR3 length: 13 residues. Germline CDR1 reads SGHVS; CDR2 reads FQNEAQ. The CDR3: CASQAATGAEAFF. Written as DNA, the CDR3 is TGTGCCAGCCAAGCCGCCACAGGGGCTGAAGCTTTCTTT.

Here the CDR3 DNA reads TGCAGTGCTTATACGACAGGGCAGCAGTTCTTC. Translation: CSAYTTGQQFF. The rearrangement uses TRBV20-1 and TRBJ2-1; 7 bases map to TRBD1. The CDR3 spans 11 residues. Germline CDR1 DFQATT, CDR2 SNEGSKA (reference sequence). V lost 5 bases, J lost 11 bases, and 6 bases stayed unmatched.

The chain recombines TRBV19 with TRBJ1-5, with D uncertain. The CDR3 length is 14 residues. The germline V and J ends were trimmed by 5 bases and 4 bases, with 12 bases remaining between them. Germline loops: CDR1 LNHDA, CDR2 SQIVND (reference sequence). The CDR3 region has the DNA TGTGCCAGTAGTGTGACAATGATAAATCAGCCCCAGCATTTT. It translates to CASSVTMINQPQHF.

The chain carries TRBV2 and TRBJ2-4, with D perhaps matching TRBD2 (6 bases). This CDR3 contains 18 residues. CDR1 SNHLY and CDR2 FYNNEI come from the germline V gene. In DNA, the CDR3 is TGTGCTACCTGGGAAGGGCGGGGTAAGAAGAACGACAAAAACATTCAGTACTTC. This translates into CATWEGRGKKNDKNIQYF.

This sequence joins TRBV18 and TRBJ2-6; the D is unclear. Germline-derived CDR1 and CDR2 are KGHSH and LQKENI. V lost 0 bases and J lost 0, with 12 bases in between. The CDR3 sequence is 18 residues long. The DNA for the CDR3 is TGTGCCAGCTCACCACCACATCCATTCCCCTCTGGGGCCAACGTCCTGACTTTC. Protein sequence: CASSPPHPFPSGANVLTF.

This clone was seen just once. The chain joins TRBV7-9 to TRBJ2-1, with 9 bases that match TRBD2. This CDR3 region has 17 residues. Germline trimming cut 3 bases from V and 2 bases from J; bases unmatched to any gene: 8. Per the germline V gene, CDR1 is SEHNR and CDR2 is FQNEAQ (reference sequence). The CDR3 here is CASSFENSGGAYNEQFF. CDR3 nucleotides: TGTGCCAGCAGCTTCGAAAATAGCGGGGGAGCCTACAATGAGCAGTTCTTC. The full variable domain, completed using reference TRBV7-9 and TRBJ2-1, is DTGVSQNPRHKITKRGQNVTFRCDPISEHNRLYWYRQTLGQGPEFLTYFQNEAQLEKSRLLSDRFSAERPKGSFSTLEIQRTEQGDSAMYLCASSFENSGGAYNEQFFGPGTRLTVL.